This TCR beta chain was documented in a study of T cell repertoires in aging, cancer and after chemotherapy (dated by TCRdb to the late 2010s). Describing the broader study: Donors spanned six age groups from 30 or younger to 70 or older, with at least three individuals per group. Control TCR repertoires from healthy donors were recorded over several months to years, and clear clonal overlap was observed across re-sampling. The complete dataset included approximately 8.8 million TCR reads. To examine immunoaging and T cell reconstitution after chemotherapy, the study profiled TCR beta repertoires in peripheral blood from healthy donors and cancer patients. Alongside 95 healthy donors serving as a reference group, the cohort included roughly 220 cancer patients, of whom some 91 had hematological cancers and fewer than 140 had solid cancers. Results the study describes overall, beyond this receptor: Significantly lower blood TCR diversity and higher clonality were observed in untreated patients with hematological or solid cancers than in age-matched healthy donors. Median generation probability increased over the chemotherapy interval in both cancer cohorts, suggesting repertoire reconstitution through rebound thymic output. According to the authors, the repertoire data do not allow conclusions to be drawn about immunological memory after chemotherapy. In healthy donors, the drop in TCR diversity with age came mainly from a loss of richness, whereas in cancer patients a loss of evenness also played a part.

Via the germline V gene, CDR1 is MRHNA and CDR2 SNTAGT. Compared with germline, V lacks 2 bases and J lacks 4 bases; bases without a gene match: 7. The CDR3 has 16 amino acids, counting the end cysteine and phenylalanine. Kept here is only the CDR3 DNA, which spans 48 bases and is read in frame from base 1. The sample holds a few counts of this clonotype. Its binding antigen is unknown. The input lacks base qualities; no much larger clone sits a single base away. TCR beta rearrangements were amplified from genomic DNA extracted from peripheral blood rather than from sorted cells or RNA. Multiplex touch-down PCR with a mixed TRB-A/B primer pool was used to amplify rearranged TRB sequences covering the V, D and J segments. Illumina adapters and sample indices were attached to the amplicons through two consecutive PCR reactions run with Phusion HS II polymerase. After gel purification with the NucleoSpin Gel and PCR Clean-up kit, the amplicons were checked using Qubit and an Agilent 2100 Bioanalyzer. Sequencing of the libraries was done on an Illumina MiSeq with paired-end, single-indexed 600-cycle runs. As for the original processing: MiXCR versions 2.12 and 3.0.5 were used to process TRB sequences. A clone was defined as each unique CDR3 nucleotide sequence, and only productive sequences supported by at least two reads were kept. Repertoire metrics included Shannon diversity, evenness, clonality (one minus evenness), and alpha-parameterized diversity profiles from alpha 0 to 5. The IGoR algorithm was used to compute generation probabilities of clones in paired pre- and post-chemotherapy samples. TCRdb applied fastp at Q25 and MiXCR to the public reads, then kept only in-frame beta chains. Every CDR3 protein is listed once, alongside the most common genes and DNA of its rows. The V and J calls and clone size come from TCRdb's table, not from the authors' own analysis. For this sample there are about 7,000 distinct CDR3 sequences; less than 45% appear just once. The ten biggest clones cover around 14% of the sample.

This receptor chain uses TRBV6-4 and TRBJ2-3; TRBD2 agrees with 9 junctional bases. The clonotype originates from a human donor in good health. The sequenced material came from blood. The DNA sequence is TGTGCCAGCAGTGACGCCTCTGCGGGGGGGCCAGATACGCAGTATTTT. Translated, it reads CASSDASAGGPDTQYF.